This passage covers 9 T cell receptor beta chains from one sample sequenced in a study of T cells in Graves' hyperthyroidism and ophthalmopathy. RNA transcripts yielded amplified TCR beta CDR3 regions. The HTBI primer set served for first-round RT-PCR of the TCR CDR3. TCRdb reanalysed the multiplex PCR reads using MiXCR and keeps one entry per CDR3 protein. The table has more than 300,000 distinct CDR3 sequences, roughly 15% seen once. The specimen sequenced was blood. The source of these receptors is a woman under 40 with Graves' hyperthyroidism that later progressed to Graves' ophthalmopathy.

The gene calls are TRBV27 and TRBJ1-5; D is ambiguous. The germline gives CDR1 MNHEY, CDR2 SMNVEV (reference sequence). The V gene lost 5 bases and the J gene lost 0 bases, with 11 bases spanning the gap. There are 15 residues in the CDR3. CDR3 DNA sequence: TGTGCCAGCAGTATGAGAGGATATAGCAATCAGCCCCAGCATTTT. Its protein product is CASSMRGYSNQPQHF.

On this clonotype: A much larger clone sits a single nucleotide away, making a read error possible. Likely a read error: the CDR3 ends without its conserved phenylalanine or tryptophan. The CDR3 bases are TGCGCCAGCAGCTCTTTGAACAGGGATCCCCCTGAAGCTTTCCTT. Its translation is CASSSLNRDPPEAFL. V is TRBV4-1 and J is TRBJ1-1; D is possibly TRBD1 (6 bases). The CDR3 runs to 15 residues. Deletions cut 5 bases from V and 6 bases from J, with 19 bases between. CDR1 is MGHRA and CDR2 is YSYEKL in the germline V gene.

This clonotype came up many times. This rearrangement joins TRBV27 to TRBJ2-7; D perhaps matches TRBD2 (5 bases). Germline CDR1 reads MNHEY; CDR2 reads SMNVEV (reference sequence). CDR3 size: 15 residues. With 6 bases removed from V and 0 bases from J, the gap between germline ends came to 15 bases. CDR3 DNA sequence: TGTGCCAGCAGACTTGCGGGCTACGGCTCCTACGAGCAGTACTTC. This gives the protein CASRLAGYGSYEQYF.

The table lists this clonotype with many counts. The V call is TRBV7-9, the J call TRBJ2-3; 10 bases line up with TRBD1. CDR1 and CDR2 from the germline V gene are SEHNR and FQNEAQ (reference sequence). J gave up 4 bases and V 3 bases, and 4 bases lay outside the gene matches. The CDR3 loop spans 15 amino acids. The CDR3 DNA reads TGTGCCAGCAGCTTCTGGACAGGGGGTTCAGATACGCAGTATTTT. Amino acids: CASSFWTGGSDTQYF. Drawing the rest from reference TRBV7-9 and TRBJ2-3, the complete variable domain is DTGVSQNPRHKITKRGQNVTFRCDPISEHNRLYWYRQTLGQGPEFLTYFQNEAQLEKSRLLSDRFSAERPKGSFSTLEIQRTEQGDSAMYLCASSFWTGGSDTQYFGPGTRLTVL.

This clonotype was seen repeatedly, ten times or more. The chain combines TRBV3-1 with TRBJ2-7; D gene ambiguous. The CDR3 sequence is 14 residues long. V lost 1 base to trimming and J lost 3 bases, with 10 bases between them. CDR1 and CDR2 (germline): LGHDT, YNNKEL (reference sequence). The CDR3 region is CASSQATRNYEQYF. CDR3 nucleotide sequence: TGTGCCAGCAGCCAAGCAACCAGGAACTACGAGCAGTACTTC.

This clonotype was counted many times. The chain is built from TRBV28 and TRBJ2-5; D is unresolved. Per germline, CDR1 MDHEN and CDR2 SYDVKM. V lost 3 bases, J lost 3 bases, and 5 bases lay in between. The CDR3 spans 12 residues. CDR3 loop: CASSLNKETQYF. The DNA for the CDR3 is TGTGCCAGCAGTTTGAACAAAGAGACCCAGTACTTC.

The sample holds many counts of this clonotype. Sequence at one end of the junction differs from germline and may be a read error. This chain joins TRBV7-9 and TRBJ2-5, with D perhaps matching TRBD1 (5 bases). CDR1 is SEHNR and CDR2 is FQNEAQ in the germline V gene (reference sequence). The CDR3 contains 14 residues. The CDR3 region is CASGLGVGQETQYF. The DNA for the CDR3 is TGTGCCAGCGGCTTAGGGGTGGGGCAAGAGACCCAGTACTTC.

This clonotype was recorded many times. The CDR3, as DNA: TGTGCTAGTGGCCTAAGCGGGGGAAGCGCAGATACGCAGTATTTT. It yields the protein CASGLSGGSADTQYF. The rearrangement uses TRBV12-5 and TRBJ2-3, with 8 positions matching TRBD2. Per germline, CDR1 LGHNT and CDR2 FRNRAP. V shed 6 bases and J 4 bases; nucleotides not matched to a gene: 9. There are 15 residues in the CDR3.

This clonotype was observed many times. CDR3: CASSVEDSSYNEQFF. CDR3 coding DNA: TGTGCCAGCAGCGTAGAGGATAGTTCCTACAATGAGCAGTTCTTC. This chain connects TRBV9 to TRBJ2-1; D remains unclear. The germline V gene encodes CDR1 SGDLS and CDR2 YYNGEE. Trimming left V 0 bases short and J 1 base short, with 8 bases between. This CDR3 spans 15 amino acids.